These T cell receptor beta chains were read from a single sample in a study of blood T cell repertoires in COVID-19. Libraries were prepared by immunoSEQ multiplex PCR; TCRdb keeps only in-frame clonotypes and omits some of them. The top ten clones hold roughly 7.4% of a sample with about 480,000 clones, roughly 89% of them seen once. The specimen sequenced was peripheral blood. These receptors were collected from a woman aged 50 to 60 with COVID-19, enrolled during active disease. The CDR3 runs from the conserved cysteine through the conserved F or W. Each record gives: J gene, V gene, clone size, D gene, CDR3 DNA, CDR3 protein. A D gene is named only where the DNA matches it firmly. Only part of the rows carry a size: once, few, many, or a class if the clone is expanded.

j_call: TRBJ1-1; v_call: TRBV12-3/TRBV12-4; clone_size: .; d_call: .; cdr3_nt: TGTGCCAGCAGGTATGGGGGCAACTCTGAAGCTTTCTTT; cdr3_aa: CASRYGGNSEAFF
j_call: TRBJ1-2; v_call: TRBV9; clone_size: .; d_call: TRBD1; cdr3_nt: TGTGCCAGCAGCCCTGGACAGGGAAGCGGAGGCTACACCTTC; cdr3_aa: CASSPGQGSGGYTF
j_call: TRBJ2-7; v_call: TRBV3-1/TRBV3-2; clone_size: .; d_call: TRBD2; cdr3_nt: TGTGCCAGCAGCCAAGAGGGACTAGCGGGACACTACGAGCAGTACTTC; cdr3_aa: CASSQEGLAGHYEQYF
j_call: TRBJ2-3; v_call: TRBV20-1; clone_size: .; d_call: .; cdr3_nt: TGCAGTCTTCAGGGGATGGGCACGCAGTATTTT; cdr3_aa: CSLQGMGTQYF
j_call: TRBJ1-1; v_call: TRBV19; clone_size: few; d_call: .; cdr3_nt: TGTGCCAGTAGTAAAGGGGCAAACACTGAAGCTTTCTTT; cdr3_aa: CASSKGANTEAFF
j_call: TRBJ1-1; v_call: TRBV12-3/TRBV12-4; clone_size: .; d_call: .; cdr3_nt: TGTGCCAGCAGTTCCTCCGGGGTTAGAGCTTTCTTT; cdr3_aa: CASSSSGVRAFF
j_call: TRBJ1-2; v_call: TRBV5-1; clone_size: .; d_call: .; cdr3_nt: TGCGCCAGCAGCTTGGGCGGACAGCTATCTAACTATGGCTACACCTTC; cdr3_aa: CASSLGGQLSNYGYTF
j_call: TRBJ2-5; v_call: TRBV10-3; clone_size: .; d_call: .; cdr3_nt: TGTGCCATCAAGGGTCCAGGGGTTGAGACCCAGTACTTC; cdr3_aa: CAIKGPGVETQYF
j_call: TRBJ2-5; v_call: TRBV7-2; clone_size: .; d_call: TRBD2; cdr3_nt: TGTGCCAGCAGCCCCACCTACGCCGAGGGAGGGGAGACCCAGTACTTC; cdr3_aa: CASSPTYAEGGETQYF
j_call: TRBJ1-6; v_call: TRBV24-1; clone_size: .; d_call: .; cdr3_nt: TGTGCCACCAGTGCCACAGCTAATTCACCCCTCCACTTT; cdr3_aa: CATSATANSPLHF
j_call: TRBJ1-3; v_call: TRBV7-9; clone_size: .; d_call: .; cdr3_nt: TGTGCCAGCAGCTCATCCGGGACTCAGGAGAAGGACACCATATATTTT; cdr3_aa: CASSSSGTQEKDTIYF
j_call: TRBJ1-2; v_call: TRBV4-2; clone_size: .; d_call: TRBD1; cdr3_nt: TGTGCCAGCAGCCAAGCGAGGGACAGCGCCTATGGCTACACCTTC; cdr3_aa: CASSQARDSAYGYTF
j_call: TRBJ2-1; v_call: TRBV28; clone_size: .; d_call: TRBD1; cdr3_nt: TGTGCCAGCAGTCCACTTGGACAGGGGCGGAACAATGAGCAGTTCTTC; cdr3_aa: CASSPLGQGRNNEQFF
j_call: TRBJ2-2; v_call: TRBV10-1; clone_size: .; d_call: .; cdr3_nt: TGCGCCAGCAGTGAGTCGTTGTACGGACAGACGAACACCGGGGAGCTGTTTTTT; cdr3_aa: CASSESLYGQTNTGELFF
j_call: TRBJ1-5; v_call: TRBV5-1; clone_size: .; d_call: .; cdr3_nt: TGCGCCAGCAGCTTAGGGGACGACCTGGGACTGGGCAATCAGCCCCAGCATTTT; cdr3_aa: CASSLGDDLGLGNQPQHF
j_call: TRBJ1-2; v_call: TRBV5-4; clone_size: .; d_call: TRBD1; cdr3_nt: TGTGCCAGCAGTTCCGACAGGGGGGCTAACTATGGCTACACCTTC; cdr3_aa: CASSSDRGANYGYTF
j_call: TRBJ1-3; v_call: TRBV30; clone_size: .; d_call: .; cdr3_nt: TGTGCCTGGAGTGTACGGGAGATAGCGGGAAACACCATATATTTT; cdr3_aa: CAWSVREIAGNTIYF
j_call: TRBJ1-4; v_call: TRBV30; clone_size: .; d_call: .; cdr3_nt: TGTGCCTGGAAAGGGACTTCAAATGAAAAACTGTTTTTT; cdr3_aa: CAWKGTSNEKLFF
j_call: TRBJ2-1; v_call: TRBV5-1; clone_size: .; d_call: TRBD2; cdr3_nt: TGCGCCAGCGGAGGACTAGCGGGGGGATCCTACAATGAGCAGTTCTTC; cdr3_aa: CASGGLAGGSYNEQFF
j_call: TRBJ2-1; v_call: TRBV7-3; clone_size: .; d_call: TRBD2; cdr3_nt: TGTGCCAGCAGATATAGCGGGGGAGGTAATGAGCAGTTCTTC; cdr3_aa: CASRYSGGGNEQFF
j_call: TRBJ1-5; v_call: TRBV3-1/TRBV3-2; clone_size: .; d_call: .; cdr3_nt: TGTGCCAGCAGCCAACGGGGAGTGAATCAGCCCCAGCATTTT; cdr3_aa: CASSQRGVNQPQHF
j_call: TRBJ2-2; v_call: TRBV5-1; clone_size: .; d_call: TRBD2; cdr3_nt: TGCGCCAGCAGCTTGGCAGCGGGGGGGCCCGGCGGGGAGCTGTTTTTT; cdr3_aa: CASSLAAGGPGGELFF
j_call: TRBJ1-5; v_call: TRBV19; clone_size: once; d_call: .; cdr3_nt: TGTGCCAGTAGTTCTTCCCTCCATCAGCCCCAGCATTTT; cdr3_aa: CASSSSLHQPQHF
j_call: TRBJ1-5; v_call: TRBV20-1; clone_size: .; d_call: TRBD1; cdr3_nt: TGCAGTGCTAGTTCGGGACAGTACAATCAGCCCCAGCATTTT; cdr3_aa: CSASSGQYNQPQHF
j_call: TRBJ1-4; v_call: TRBV7-9; clone_size: .; d_call: TRBD1; cdr3_nt: TGTGCCAGCAGCTACGACAGGGGGCGAGAAAAACTGTTTTTT; cdr3_aa: CASSYDRGREKLFF
j_call: TRBJ2-3; v_call: TRBV5-4; clone_size: .; d_call: .; cdr3_nt: TGTGCCAGCAGCTTCCCTGCAGATACGCAGTATTTT; cdr3_aa: CASSFPADTQYF
j_call: TRBJ1-1; v_call: TRBV5-1; clone_size: few; d_call: TRBD1; cdr3_nt: TGCGCCAGCAGCGACGGACAGGGAGGGAGTACTGAAGCTTTCTTT; cdr3_aa: CASSDGQGGSTEAFF
j_call: TRBJ1-6; v_call: TRBV5-1; clone_size: .; d_call: .; cdr3_nt: TGCGCCAGCAGCTCGGTGGGGGCCGGTGGGACACTCGCCAAGGGTTCACCCCTCCACTTT; cdr3_aa: CASSSVGAGGTLAKGSPLHF
j_call: TRBJ1-2; v_call: TRBV30; clone_size: .; d_call: TRBD1; cdr3_nt: TGTGCCTGGAGTGGGACAGGGGCCTATGGCTACACCTTC; cdr3_aa: CAWSGTGAYGYTF
j_call: TRBJ2-3; v_call: TRBV2; clone_size: once; d_call: TRBD2; cdr3_nt: TGTGCCAGCATGGAAGATCGGGGGGAAGCAGATACGCAGTATTTT; cdr3_aa: CASMEDRGEADTQYF
j_call: TRBJ2-3; v_call: TRBV18; clone_size: .; d_call: TRBD1; cdr3_nt: TGTGCCAGCTCACCCGGGACAGGGGGAGGCACGCAGTATTTT; cdr3_aa: CASSPGTGGGTQYF
j_call: TRBJ2-2; v_call: TRBV5-1; clone_size: .; d_call: .; cdr3_nt: TGCGCCAGCAGCCCTCGCCCAGGGGCTACGAACACCGGGGAGCTGTTTTTT; cdr3_aa: CASSPRPGATNTGELFF
j_call: TRBJ1-5; v_call: TRBV7-6; clone_size: .; d_call: .; cdr3_nt: TGTGCCAGCAGCCCCATTCAGGGCTGGGGTCAGCCCCAGCATTTT; cdr3_aa: CASSPIQGWGQPQHF
j_call: TRBJ1-6; v_call: TRBV9; clone_size: once; d_call: .; cdr3_nt: TGTGCCAGCAGCACCCAGACAGATAATTCACCCCTCCACTTT; cdr3_aa: CASSTQTDNSPLHF
j_call: TRBJ2-6; v_call: TRBV27; clone_size: .; d_call: TRBD1; cdr3_nt: TGTGCCAGCAGCCCCGAAGGGGGACAGAAAACTGGGGCCAACGTCCTGACTTTC; cdr3_aa: CASSPEGGQKTGANVLTF
j_call: TRBJ2-5; v_call: TRBV29-1; clone_size: .; d_call: TRBD1; cdr3_nt: TGCAGCGTGGGTAGGGGACAGGGGATCCAAGAGACCCAGTACTTC; cdr3_aa: CSVGRGQGIQETQYF
j_call: TRBJ1-6; v_call: TRBV18; clone_size: .; d_call: .; cdr3_nt: TGTGCCAGCTCTCCTAGGACTGACCCTCATAATTCACCCCTCCACTTT; cdr3_aa: CASSPRTDPHNSPLHF
j_call: TRBJ1-1; v_call: TRBV27; clone_size: .; d_call: TRBD1; cdr3_nt: TGTGCCAGCAGACCCGGGACAGCCTTCGAGGCTTTCTTT; cdr3_aa: CASRPGTAFEAFF
j_call: TRBJ2-7; v_call: TRBV30; clone_size: .; d_call: .; cdr3_nt: TGTGCCTGGTCCGGCTCCTACGAGCAGTACTTC; cdr3_aa: CAWSGSYEQYF
j_call: TRBJ1-3; v_call: TRBV5-1; clone_size: .; d_call: TRBD1; cdr3_nt: TGCGCCAGCAGCTTACAGGGGGCCGTCTCTGGAAACACCATATATTTT; cdr3_aa: CASSLQGAVSGNTIYF
j_call: TRBJ1-2; v_call: TRBV4-1; clone_size: once; d_call: TRBD1; cdr3_nt: TGCGCCAGCAGCCAAGAGACAGGGGGCTCTAGTGGCTACACCTTC; cdr3_aa: CASSQETGGSSGYTF
j_call: TRBJ2-1; v_call: TRBV10-1; clone_size: .; d_call: TRBD2; cdr3_nt: TGCGCCAGCAGCGCTCAAGCGGGGGCCGCCAATGAGCAGTTCTTC; cdr3_aa: CASSAQAGAANEQFF
j_call: TRBJ1-1; v_call: TRBV5-1; clone_size: .; d_call: .; cdr3_nt: TGCGCCAGCAGCTTGGTAGGGGGAGAGAACACTGAAGCTTTCTTT; cdr3_aa: CASSLVGGENTEAFF
j_call: TRBJ1-2; v_call: TRBV3-1/TRBV3-2; clone_size: .; d_call: .; cdr3_nt: TGTGCCAGCAGCCAAGCTACAGGAGACTATGGCTACACCTTC; cdr3_aa: CASSQATGDYGYTF
j_call: TRBJ1-5; v_call: TRBV6-1; clone_size: .; d_call: .; cdr3_nt: TGTGCCAGCAGTGAATACCCGGCCGGGAGTAGGAATCAGCCCCAGCATTTT; cdr3_aa: CASSEYPAGSRNQPQHF
j_call: TRBJ1-1; v_call: TRBV5-1; clone_size: .; d_call: .; cdr3_nt: TGCGCCAGCAGCTTGGGGGGAGGGTACACTGAAGCTTTCTTT; cdr3_aa: CASSLGGGYTEAFF
j_call: TRBJ1-1; v_call: TRBV14; clone_size: .; d_call: .; cdr3_nt: TGTGCCAGCAGCCTCCTGACACACACTGAAGCTTTCTTT; cdr3_aa: CASSLLTHTEAFF
j_call: TRBJ1-2; v_call: TRBV24-1; clone_size: once; d_call: .; cdr3_nt: TGTGCCACCAGTGATTTGCGAGCATCCTATGGCTACACCTTC; cdr3_aa: CATSDLRASYGYTF
j_call: TRBJ2-7; v_call: TRBV3-1/TRBV3-2; clone_size: .; d_call: .; cdr3_nt: TGTGCCAGCAGCCAGGGGCAGGGGATCTACGAGCAGTACTTC; cdr3_aa: CASSQGQGIYEQYF
j_call: TRBJ1-2; v_call: TRBV10-3; clone_size: .; d_call: .; cdr3_nt: TGTGCCATCAGTGGACAGAACTATGGCTACACCTTC; cdr3_aa: CAISGQNYGYTF
j_call: TRBJ2-7; v_call: TRBV6-5; clone_size: .; d_call: .; cdr3_nt: TGTGCCAGCAGTTACAATTCCGCCTACGAGCAGTACTTC; cdr3_aa: CASSYNSAYEQYF
j_call: TRBJ2-7; v_call: TRBV5-1; clone_size: once; d_call: TRBD1; cdr3_nt: TGCGCCAGCAGCCCGACAGGGGTAGAGCAGTACTTC; cdr3_aa: CASSPTGVEQYF
j_call: TRBJ1-2; v_call: TRBV5-1; clone_size: .; d_call: TRBD1; cdr3_nt: TGCGCCAGCAGCTTGGCGGGACAGCGGGGGGCTGGCTACACCTTC; cdr3_aa: CASSLAGQRGAGYTF
j_call: TRBJ1-6; v_call: TRBV5-6; clone_size: .; d_call: TRBD1; cdr3_nt: TGTGCCAGCACCTTGGACAGGGGGTATGGATCACCCCTCCACTTT; cdr3_aa: CASTLDRGYGSPLHF
j_call: TRBJ2-6; v_call: TRBV27; clone_size: .; d_call: .; cdr3_nt: TGTGCCTCTCACGGAGGGCGCCCCCTCTCTGGGGCCAACGTCCTGACTTTC; cdr3_aa: CASHGGRPLSGANVLTF
j_call: TRBJ2-3; v_call: TRBV7-6; clone_size: once; d_call: TRBD1; cdr3_nt: TGTGCCAGCAGCTTAGGGGGACAGATAGATACGCAGTATTTT; cdr3_aa: CASSLGGQIDTQYF
j_call: TRBJ2-7; v_call: TRBV2; clone_size: .; d_call: .; cdr3_nt: TGTGCCAGCAGTGAGGGCAGGTTCCCTAACGAGCAGTACTTC; cdr3_aa: CASSEGRFPNEQYF
j_call: TRBJ1-1; v_call: TRBV7-8; clone_size: .; d_call: TRBD1; cdr3_nt: TGTGCCAGCAGCTTACCGCGGGGACAGGTGCTCCCGAGTGAAGCTTTCTTT; cdr3_aa: CASSLPRGQVLPSEAFF
j_call: TRBJ1-4; v_call: TRBV3-1/TRBV3-2; clone_size: .; d_call: .; cdr3_nt: TGTGCCAGCAGCCAAGAATTAGTCGGGAAGACTGAAAAACTGTTTTTT; cdr3_aa: CASSQELVGKTEKLFF